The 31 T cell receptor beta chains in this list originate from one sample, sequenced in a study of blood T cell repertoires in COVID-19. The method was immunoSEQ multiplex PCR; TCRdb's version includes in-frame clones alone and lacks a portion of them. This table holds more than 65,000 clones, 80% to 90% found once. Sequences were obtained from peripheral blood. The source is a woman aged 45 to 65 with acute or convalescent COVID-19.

The CDR3 bases are TGTGCCATCAGTGAGTCTATGCGGAGTACAGATACGCAGTATTTT. Residues: CAISESMRSTDTQYF. The V and J genes are TRBV10-3 and TRBJ2-3; unclear D gene. CDR1 is ENHRY, CDR2 SYGVKD, per germline. The CDR3 contains 15 residues. The V end lost 0 bases, the J end lost 3 bases, and 10 bases lay between the germline ends.

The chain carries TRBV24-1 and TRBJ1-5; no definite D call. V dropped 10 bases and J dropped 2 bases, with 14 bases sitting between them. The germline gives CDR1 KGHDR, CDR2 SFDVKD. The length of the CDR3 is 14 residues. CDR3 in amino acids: CATEDGDRNQPQHF. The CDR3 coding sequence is TGTGCCACTGAAGACGGGGATCGCAATCAGCCCCAGCATTTT.

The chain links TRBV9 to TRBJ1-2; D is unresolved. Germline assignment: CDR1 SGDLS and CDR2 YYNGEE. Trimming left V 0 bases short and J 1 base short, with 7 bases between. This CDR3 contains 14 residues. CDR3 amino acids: CASSVEHNNYGYTF. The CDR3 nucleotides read TGTGCCAGCAGCGTAGAACATAATAACTATGGCTACACCTTC. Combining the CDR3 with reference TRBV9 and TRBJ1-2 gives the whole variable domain DSGVTQTPKHLITATGQRVTLRCSPRSGDLSVYWYQQSLDQGLQFLIQYYNGEERAKGNILERFSAQQFPDLHSELNLSSLELGDSALYFCASSVEHNNYGYTFGSGTRLTVV.

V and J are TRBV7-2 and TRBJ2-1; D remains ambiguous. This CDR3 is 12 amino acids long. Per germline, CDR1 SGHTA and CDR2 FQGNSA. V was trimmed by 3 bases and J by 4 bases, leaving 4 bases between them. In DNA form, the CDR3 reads TGTGCCAGCAGCTTTAATTACAATGAGCAGTTCTTC. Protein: CASSFNYNEQFF. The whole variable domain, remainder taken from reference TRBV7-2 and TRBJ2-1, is GAGVSQSPSNKVTEKGKDVELRCDPISGHTALYWYRQSLGQGLEFLIYFQGNSAPDKSGLPSDRFSAERTGGSVSTLTIQRTQQEDSAVYLCASSFNYNEQFFGPGTRLTVL.

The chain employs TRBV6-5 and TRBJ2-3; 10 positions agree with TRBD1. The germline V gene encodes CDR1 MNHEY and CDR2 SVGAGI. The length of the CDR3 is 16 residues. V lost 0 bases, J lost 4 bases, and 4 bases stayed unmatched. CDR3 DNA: TGTGCCAGCAGTTACTCCGGGACAGGGGTACCAGATACGCAGTATTTT. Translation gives CASSYSGTGVPDTQYF.

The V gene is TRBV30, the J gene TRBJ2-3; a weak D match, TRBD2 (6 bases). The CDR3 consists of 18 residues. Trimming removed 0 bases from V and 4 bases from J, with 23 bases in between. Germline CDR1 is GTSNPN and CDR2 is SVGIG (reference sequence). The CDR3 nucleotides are TGTGCCTGGAGTGTTCCCGAACGGGGGATTTTTATCTCAGATACGCAGTATTTT. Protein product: CAWSVPERGIFISDTQYF.

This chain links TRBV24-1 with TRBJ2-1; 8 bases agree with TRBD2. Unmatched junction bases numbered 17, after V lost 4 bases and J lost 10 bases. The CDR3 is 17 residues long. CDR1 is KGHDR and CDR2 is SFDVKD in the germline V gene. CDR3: CATSDAPPGLEIWEQFF. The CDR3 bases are TGTGCCACCAGTGACGCGCCCCCGGGACTAGAGATATGGGAGCAGTTCTTC.

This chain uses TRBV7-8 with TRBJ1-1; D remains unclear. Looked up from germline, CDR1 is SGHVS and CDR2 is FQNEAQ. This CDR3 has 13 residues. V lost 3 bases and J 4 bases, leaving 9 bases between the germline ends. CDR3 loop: CASSFSPSTEAFF. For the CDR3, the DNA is TGTGCCAGCAGCTTTTCTCCTAGCACTGAAGCTTTCTTT.

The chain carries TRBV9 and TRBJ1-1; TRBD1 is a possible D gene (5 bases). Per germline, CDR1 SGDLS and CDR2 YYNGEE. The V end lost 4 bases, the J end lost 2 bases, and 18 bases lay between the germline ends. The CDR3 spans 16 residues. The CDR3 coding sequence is TGTGCCAGCAGCCGAACGGTAGGGGAGGGAAACACTGAAGCTTTCTTT. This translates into CASSRTVGEGNTEAFF.

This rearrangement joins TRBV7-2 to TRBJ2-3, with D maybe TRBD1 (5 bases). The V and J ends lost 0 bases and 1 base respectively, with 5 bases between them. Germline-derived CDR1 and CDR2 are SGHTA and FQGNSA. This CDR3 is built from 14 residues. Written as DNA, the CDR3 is TGTGCCAGCAGCTTAGCCAGGGGCACAGATACGCAGTATTTT. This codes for CASSLARGTDTQYF.

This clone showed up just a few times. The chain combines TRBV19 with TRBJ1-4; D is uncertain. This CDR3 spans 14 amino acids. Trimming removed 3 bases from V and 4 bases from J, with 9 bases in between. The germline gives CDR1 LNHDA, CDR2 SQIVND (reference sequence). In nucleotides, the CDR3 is TGTGCCAGTAGTATCCGCCTAGGTAATGAAAAACTGTTTTTT. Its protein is CASSIRLGNEKLFF.

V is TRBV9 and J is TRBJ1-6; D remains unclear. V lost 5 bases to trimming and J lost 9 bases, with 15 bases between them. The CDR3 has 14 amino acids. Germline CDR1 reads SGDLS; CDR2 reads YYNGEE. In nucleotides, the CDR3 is TGTGCCAGCAGGGAACAAACAGACGGTTCACCCCTCCACTTT. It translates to CASREQTDGSPLHF.

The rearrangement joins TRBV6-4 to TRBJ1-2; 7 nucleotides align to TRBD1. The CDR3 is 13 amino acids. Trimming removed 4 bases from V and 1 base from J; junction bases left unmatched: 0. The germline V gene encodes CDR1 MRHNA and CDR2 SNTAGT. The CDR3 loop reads CASSAGGNYGYTF. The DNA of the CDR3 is TGTGCCAGCAGTGCAGGGGGTAACTATGGCTACACCTTC.

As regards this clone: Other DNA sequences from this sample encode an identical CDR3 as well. CDR3 sequence: CASSPDISGNTIYF. CDR3 sequence (DNA): TGTGCCAGCAGCCCGGACATCTCTGGAAACACCATATATTTT. The chain couples TRBV7-9 to TRBJ1-3; the D gene is possibly TRBD1 (5 bases). The V and J ends lost 5 bases and 0 bases respectively, with 8 bases between them. Germline CDR1 is SEHNR and CDR2 is FQNEAQ (reference sequence). The CDR3 is 14 residues long.

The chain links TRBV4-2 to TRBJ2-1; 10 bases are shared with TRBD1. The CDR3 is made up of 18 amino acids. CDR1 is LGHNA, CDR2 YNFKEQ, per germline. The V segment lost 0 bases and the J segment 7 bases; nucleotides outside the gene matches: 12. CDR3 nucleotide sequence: TGTGCCAGCAGCCAAGATCGGATAGGGACAGGGGATCCGAATGAGCAGTTCTTC. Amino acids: CASSQDRIGTGDPNEQFF.

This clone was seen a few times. CDR3 bases: TGTGCCAGCAGCTCCGGAGGGTGGGAGCAGTACTTC. It translates to CASSSGGWEQYF. The chain couples TRBV4-2 to TRBJ2-7; maybe TRBD2 (6 bases). Trimming cost V 5 bases and J 7 bases, with 12 bases left between them. Germline values: CDR1 LGHNA, CDR2 YNFKEQ. The CDR3 has 12 residues.

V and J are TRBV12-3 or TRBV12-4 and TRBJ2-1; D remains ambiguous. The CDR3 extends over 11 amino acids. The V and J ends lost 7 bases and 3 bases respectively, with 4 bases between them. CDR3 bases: TGTGCCAGCACGAGCTACAATGAGCAGTTCTTC. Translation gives CASTSYNEQFF.

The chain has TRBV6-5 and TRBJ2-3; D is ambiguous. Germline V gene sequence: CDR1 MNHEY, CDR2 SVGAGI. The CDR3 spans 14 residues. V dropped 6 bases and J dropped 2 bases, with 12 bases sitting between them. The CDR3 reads CASSPVVVTDTQYF. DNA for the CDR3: TGTGCCAGCAGCCCAGTGGTCGTCACAGATACGCAGTATTTT.

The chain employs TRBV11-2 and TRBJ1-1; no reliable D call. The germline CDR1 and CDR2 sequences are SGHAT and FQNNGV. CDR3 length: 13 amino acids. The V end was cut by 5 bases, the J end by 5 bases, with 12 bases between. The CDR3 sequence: CASSDTAGTEAFF. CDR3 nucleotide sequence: TGTGCCAGCAGCGATACCGCCGGGACTGAAGCTTTCTTT.

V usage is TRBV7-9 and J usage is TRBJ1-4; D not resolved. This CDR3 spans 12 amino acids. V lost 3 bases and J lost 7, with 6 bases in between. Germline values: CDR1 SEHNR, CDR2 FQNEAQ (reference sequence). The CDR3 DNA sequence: TGTGCCAGCAGCTTTTCGGGTGAAAAACTGTTTTTT. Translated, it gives CASSFSGEKLFF.

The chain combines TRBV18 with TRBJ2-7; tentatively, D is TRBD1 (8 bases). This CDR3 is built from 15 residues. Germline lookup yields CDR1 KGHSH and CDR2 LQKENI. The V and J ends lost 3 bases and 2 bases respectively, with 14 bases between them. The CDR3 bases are TGTGCCAGCTCACCGAGGACAGGGACTACCTACGAGCAGTACTTC. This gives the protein CASSPRTGTTYEQYF.

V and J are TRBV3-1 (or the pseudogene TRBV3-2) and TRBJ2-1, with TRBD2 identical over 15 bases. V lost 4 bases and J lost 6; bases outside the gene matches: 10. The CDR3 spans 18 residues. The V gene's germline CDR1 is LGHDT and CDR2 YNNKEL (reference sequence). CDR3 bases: TGTGCCAGCAGCCGGGCCGGGACTAGCGGGGGGTCCCTCAATGAGCAGTTCTTC. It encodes CASSRAGTSGGSLNEQFF.

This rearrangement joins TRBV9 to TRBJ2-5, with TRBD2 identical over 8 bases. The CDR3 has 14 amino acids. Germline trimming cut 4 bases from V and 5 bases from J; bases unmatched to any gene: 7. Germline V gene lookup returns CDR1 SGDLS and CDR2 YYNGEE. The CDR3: CASSSRPGGETQYF. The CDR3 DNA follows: TGTGCCAGCAGCTCCCGGCCGGGAGGGGAGACCCAGTACTTC.

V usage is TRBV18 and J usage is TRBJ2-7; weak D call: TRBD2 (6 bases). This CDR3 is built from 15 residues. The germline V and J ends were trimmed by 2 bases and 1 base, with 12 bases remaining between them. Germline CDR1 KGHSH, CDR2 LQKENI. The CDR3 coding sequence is TGTGCCAGCTCACCAAAGGAGGGAGCTTCCTACGAGCAGTACTTC. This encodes CASSPKEGASYEQYF.

The CDR3: CASGATGPGNTIYF. In nucleotides, the CDR3 is TGTGCCAGCGGGGCGACAGGTCCTGGAAACACCATATATTTT. The chain couples TRBV6-5 to TRBJ1-3, with TRBD1 as a possible D gene (6 bases). This CDR3 has 14 amino acids. CDR1 MNHEY and CDR2 SVGAGI come from the germline V gene. V dropped 8 bases and J dropped 2 bases, with 13 bases sitting between them.

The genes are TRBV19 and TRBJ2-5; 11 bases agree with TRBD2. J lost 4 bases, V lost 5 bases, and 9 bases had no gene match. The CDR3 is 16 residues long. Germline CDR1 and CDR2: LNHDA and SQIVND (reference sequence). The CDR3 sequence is CASSFATSGDLETQYF. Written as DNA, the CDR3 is TGTGCCAGTAGTTTCGCGACTAGCGGGGATCTAGAGACCCAGTACTTC.

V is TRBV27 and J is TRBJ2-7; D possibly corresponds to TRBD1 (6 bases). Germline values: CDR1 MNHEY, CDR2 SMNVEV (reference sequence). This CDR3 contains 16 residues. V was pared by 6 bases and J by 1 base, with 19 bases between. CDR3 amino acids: CASSPNGRGNSYEQYF. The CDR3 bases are TGTGCCAGCAGCCCAAACGGCAGGGGAAATTCCTACGAGCAGTACTTC.

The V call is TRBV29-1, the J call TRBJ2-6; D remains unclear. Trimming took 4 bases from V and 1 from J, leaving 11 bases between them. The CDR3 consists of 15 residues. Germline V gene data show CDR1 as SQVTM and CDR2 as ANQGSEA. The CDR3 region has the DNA TGCAGCGTTGTGACACCACATTCTGGGGCCAACGTCCTGACTTTC. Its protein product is CSVVTPHSGANVLTF.

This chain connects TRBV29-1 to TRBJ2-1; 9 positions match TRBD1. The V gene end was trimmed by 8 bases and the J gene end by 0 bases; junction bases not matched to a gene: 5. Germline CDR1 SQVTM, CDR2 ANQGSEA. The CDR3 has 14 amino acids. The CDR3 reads CSTTGGSSYNEQFF. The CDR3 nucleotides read TGCAGCACTACAGGGGGCAGCTCCTACAATGAGCAGTTCTTC.

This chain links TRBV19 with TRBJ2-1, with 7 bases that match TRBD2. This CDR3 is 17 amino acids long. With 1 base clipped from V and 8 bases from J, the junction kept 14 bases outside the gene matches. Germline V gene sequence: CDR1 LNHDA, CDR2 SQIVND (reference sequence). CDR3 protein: CASSIAGVGAGAYEQFF. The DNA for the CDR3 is TGTGCCAGTAGTATAGCGGGGGTAGGGGCGGGAGCCTATGAGCAGTTCTTC.

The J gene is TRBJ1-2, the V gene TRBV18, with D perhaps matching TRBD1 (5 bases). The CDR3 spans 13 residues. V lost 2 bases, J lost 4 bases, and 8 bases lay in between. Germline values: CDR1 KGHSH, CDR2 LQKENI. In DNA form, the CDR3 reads TGTGCCAGCTCACCATCGGGGGTCTATGGCTACACCTTC. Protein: CASSPSGVYGYTF.